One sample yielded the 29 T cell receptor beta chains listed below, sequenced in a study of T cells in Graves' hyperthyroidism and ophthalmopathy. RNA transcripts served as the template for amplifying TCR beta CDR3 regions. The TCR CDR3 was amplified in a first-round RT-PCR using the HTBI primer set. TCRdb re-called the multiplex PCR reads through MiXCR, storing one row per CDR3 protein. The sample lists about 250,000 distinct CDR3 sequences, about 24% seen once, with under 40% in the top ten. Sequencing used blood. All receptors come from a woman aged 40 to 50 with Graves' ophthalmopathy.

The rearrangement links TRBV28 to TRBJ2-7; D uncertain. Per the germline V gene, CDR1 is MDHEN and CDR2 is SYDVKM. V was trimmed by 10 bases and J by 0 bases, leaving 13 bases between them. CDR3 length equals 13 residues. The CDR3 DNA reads TGTGCCACCCTCGCGTATCCCTCCTACGAGCAGTACTTC. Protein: CATLAYPSYEQYF.

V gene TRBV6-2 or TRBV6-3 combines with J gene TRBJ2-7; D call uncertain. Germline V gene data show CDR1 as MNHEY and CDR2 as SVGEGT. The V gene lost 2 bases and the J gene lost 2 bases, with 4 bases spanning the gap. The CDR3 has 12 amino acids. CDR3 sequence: CASSYAPYEQYF. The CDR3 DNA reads TGTGCCAGCAGTTACGCCCCCTACGAGCAGTACTTC.

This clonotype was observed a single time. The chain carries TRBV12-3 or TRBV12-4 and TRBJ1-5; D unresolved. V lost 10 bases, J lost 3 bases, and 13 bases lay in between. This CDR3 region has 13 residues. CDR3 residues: CANPFVINQPQHF. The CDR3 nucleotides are TGTGCCAACCCGTTTGTGATCAATCAGCCCCAGCATTTT.

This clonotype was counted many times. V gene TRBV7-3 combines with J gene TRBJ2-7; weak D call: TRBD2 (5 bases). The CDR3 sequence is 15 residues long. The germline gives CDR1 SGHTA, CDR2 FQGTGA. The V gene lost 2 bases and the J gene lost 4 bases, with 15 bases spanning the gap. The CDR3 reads CASSLLVGARYEQYF. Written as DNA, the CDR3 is TGTGCCAGCAGCTTATTGGTGGGAGCACGGTACGAGCAGTACTTC.

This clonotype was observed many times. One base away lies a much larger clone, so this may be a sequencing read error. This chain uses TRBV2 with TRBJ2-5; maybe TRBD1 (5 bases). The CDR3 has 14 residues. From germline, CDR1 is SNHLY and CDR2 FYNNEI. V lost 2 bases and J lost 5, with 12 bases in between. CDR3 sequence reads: CASSESAGLETQYF. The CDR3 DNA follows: TGTGCCAGCAGTGAATCGGCAGGGTTGGAGACCCAGTACTTC. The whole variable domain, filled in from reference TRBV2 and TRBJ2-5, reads EPEVTQTPSHQVTQMGQEVILRCVPISNHLYFYWYRQILGQKVEFLVSFYNNEISEKSEIFDDQFSVERPDGSNFTLKIRSTKLEDSAMYFCASSESAGLETQYFGPGTRLLVL.

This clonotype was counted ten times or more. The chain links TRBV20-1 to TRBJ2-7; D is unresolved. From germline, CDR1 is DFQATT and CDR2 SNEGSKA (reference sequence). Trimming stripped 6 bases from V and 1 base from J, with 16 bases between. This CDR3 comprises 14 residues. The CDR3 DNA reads TGCAGTGCCAGCTGGCCGGCCCTTTCCTACGAGCAGTACTTC. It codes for CSASWPALSYEQYF.

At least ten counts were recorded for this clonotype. The CDR3 sequence is CASSFDRFNSPLHF. DNA of the CDR3: TGTGCCAGCAGCTTTGACAGGTTCAATTCACCCCTCCACTTT. The rearrangement uses TRBV7-9 and TRBJ1-6; D possibly corresponds to TRBD1 (6 bases). Trimming removed 3 bases at V and 7 bases at J, with 10 bases between. The germline V gene encodes CDR1 SEHNR and CDR2 FQNEAQ (reference sequence). This CDR3 has 14 residues.

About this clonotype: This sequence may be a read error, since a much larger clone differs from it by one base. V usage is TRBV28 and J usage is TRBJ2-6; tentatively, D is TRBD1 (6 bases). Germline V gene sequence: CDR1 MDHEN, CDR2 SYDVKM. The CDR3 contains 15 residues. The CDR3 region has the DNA TGTGTCAGCAGAACAGGGACCTCTGGGGCCAACGTCCTGACTTTC. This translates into CVSRTGTSGANVLTF.

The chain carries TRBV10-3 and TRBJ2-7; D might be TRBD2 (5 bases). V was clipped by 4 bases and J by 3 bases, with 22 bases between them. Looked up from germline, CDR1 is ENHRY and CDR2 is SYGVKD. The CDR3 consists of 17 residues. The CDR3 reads CAISGVGVVEPGYEQYF. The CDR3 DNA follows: TGTGCCATCAGTGGGGTGGGAGTCGTGGAACCGGGCTACGAGCAGTACTTC.

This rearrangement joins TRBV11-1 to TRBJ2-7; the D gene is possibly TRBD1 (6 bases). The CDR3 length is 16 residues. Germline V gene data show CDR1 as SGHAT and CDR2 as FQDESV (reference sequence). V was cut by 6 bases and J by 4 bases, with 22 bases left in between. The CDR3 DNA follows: TGTGCCAGCAGTCTATTCGACAGATCAAGGGGGTACGAGCAGTACTTC. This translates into CASSLFDRSRGYEQYF.

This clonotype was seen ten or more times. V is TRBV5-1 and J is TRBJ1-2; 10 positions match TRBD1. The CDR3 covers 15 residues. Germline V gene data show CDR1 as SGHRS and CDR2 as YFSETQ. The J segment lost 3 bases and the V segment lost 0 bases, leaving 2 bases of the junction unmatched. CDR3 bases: TGCGCCAGCAGCTTGGCCGGGACAGGGGACTATGGCTACACCTTC. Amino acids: CASSLAGTGDYGYTF.

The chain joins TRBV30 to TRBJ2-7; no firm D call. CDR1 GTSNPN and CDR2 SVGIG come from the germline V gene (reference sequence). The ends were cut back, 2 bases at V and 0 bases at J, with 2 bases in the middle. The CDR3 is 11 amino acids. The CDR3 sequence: CAWSTSYEQYF. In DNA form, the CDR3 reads TGTGCCTGGAGTACCTCCTACGAGCAGTACTTC.

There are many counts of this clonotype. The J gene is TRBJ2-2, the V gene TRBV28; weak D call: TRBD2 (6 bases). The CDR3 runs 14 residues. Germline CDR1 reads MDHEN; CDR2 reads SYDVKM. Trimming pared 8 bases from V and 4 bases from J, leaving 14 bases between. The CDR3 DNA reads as TGTGCCAGCTACTCCGGGACTGTCACCGGGGAGCTGTTTTTT. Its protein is CASYSGTVTGELFF.

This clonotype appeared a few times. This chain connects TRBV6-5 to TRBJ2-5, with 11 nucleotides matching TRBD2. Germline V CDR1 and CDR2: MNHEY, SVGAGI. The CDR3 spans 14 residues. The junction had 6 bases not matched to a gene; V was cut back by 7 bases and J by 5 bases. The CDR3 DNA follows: TGTGCCAGCAACTTACTAGCGGGGGTCGAGACCCAGTACTTC. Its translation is CASNLLAGVETQYF.

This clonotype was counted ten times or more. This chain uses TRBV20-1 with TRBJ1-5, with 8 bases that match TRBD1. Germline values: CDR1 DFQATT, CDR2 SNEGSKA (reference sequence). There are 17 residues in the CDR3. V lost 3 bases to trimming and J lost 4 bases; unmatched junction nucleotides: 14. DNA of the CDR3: TGCAGTGCTAGGCCTGAGGGGGGACAGGTGTTTAATCAGCCCCAGCATTTT. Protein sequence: CSARPEGGQVFNQPQHF.

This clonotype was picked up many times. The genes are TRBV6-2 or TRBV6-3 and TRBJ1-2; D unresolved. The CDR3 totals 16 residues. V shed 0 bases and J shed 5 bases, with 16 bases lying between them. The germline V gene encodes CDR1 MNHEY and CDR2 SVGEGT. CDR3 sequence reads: CASSYSNVNIGYGYTF. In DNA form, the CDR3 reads TGTGCCAGCAGTTACTCGAATGTAAACATCGGTTATGGCTACACCTTC.

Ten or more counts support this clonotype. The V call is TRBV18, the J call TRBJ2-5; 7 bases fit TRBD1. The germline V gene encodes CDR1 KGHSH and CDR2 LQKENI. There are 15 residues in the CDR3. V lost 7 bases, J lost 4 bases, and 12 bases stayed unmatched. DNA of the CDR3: TGTGCCAGCTTATCCACCAGGACAGGAAGAGAGACCCAGTACTTC. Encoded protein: CASLSTRTGRETQYF.

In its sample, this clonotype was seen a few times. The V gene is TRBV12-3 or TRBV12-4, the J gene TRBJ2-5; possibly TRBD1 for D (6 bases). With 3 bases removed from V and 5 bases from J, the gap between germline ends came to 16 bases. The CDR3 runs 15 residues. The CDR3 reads CASSFNLGQRETQYF. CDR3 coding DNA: TGTGCCAGCAGTTTTAATCTGGGACAACGGGAGACCCAGTACTTC.

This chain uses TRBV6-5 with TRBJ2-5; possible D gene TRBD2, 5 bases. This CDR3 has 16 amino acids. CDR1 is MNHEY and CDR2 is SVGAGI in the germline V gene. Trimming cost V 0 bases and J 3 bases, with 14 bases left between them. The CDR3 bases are TGTGCCAGCAGTTACTCTTCCGTATTCGGGGAAGAGACCCAGTACTTC. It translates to CASSYSSVFGEETQYF.

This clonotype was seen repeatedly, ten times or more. CDR3 amino acids: CSAEVFGVRYF. The CDR3 DNA follows: TGCAGCGCCGAAGTCTTCGGGGTGCGGTACTTC. V usage is TRBV29-1 and J usage is TRBJ2-7; tentatively, D is TRBD2 (5 bases). Germline V lookup: CDR1 SQVTM, CDR2 ANQGSEA. CDR3 length: 11 amino acids. The V gene lost 7 bases and the J gene lost 12 bases, with 19 bases spanning the gap.

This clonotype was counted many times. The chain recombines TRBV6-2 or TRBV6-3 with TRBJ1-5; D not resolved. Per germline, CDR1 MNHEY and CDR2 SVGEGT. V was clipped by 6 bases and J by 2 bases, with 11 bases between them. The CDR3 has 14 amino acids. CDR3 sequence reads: CASSYIGGNQPQHF. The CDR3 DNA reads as TGTGCCAGCAGCTACATCGGAGGCAATCAGCCCCAGCATTTT.

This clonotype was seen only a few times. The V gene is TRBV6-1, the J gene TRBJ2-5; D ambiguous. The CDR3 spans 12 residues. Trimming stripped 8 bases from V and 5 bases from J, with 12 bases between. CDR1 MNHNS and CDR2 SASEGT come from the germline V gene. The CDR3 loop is CASSNLWETQYF. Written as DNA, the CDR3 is TGTGCCAGCTCGAATTTGTGGGAGACCCAGTACTTC.

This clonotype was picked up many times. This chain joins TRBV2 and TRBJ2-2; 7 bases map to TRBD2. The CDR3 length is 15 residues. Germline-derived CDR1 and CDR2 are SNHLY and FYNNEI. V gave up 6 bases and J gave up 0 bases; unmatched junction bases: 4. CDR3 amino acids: CASRSAGANTGELFF. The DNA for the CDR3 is TGTGCCAGCAGATCGGCGGGAGCGAACACCGGGGAGCTGTTTTTT.

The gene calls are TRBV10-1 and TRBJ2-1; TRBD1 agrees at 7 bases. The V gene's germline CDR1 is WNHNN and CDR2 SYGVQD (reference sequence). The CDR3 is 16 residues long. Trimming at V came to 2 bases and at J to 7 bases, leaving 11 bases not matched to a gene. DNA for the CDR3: TGCGCCAGCAGTGAGACGATTACAGGGGTTGGGAATGAGCAGTTCTTC. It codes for CASSETITGVGNEQFF.

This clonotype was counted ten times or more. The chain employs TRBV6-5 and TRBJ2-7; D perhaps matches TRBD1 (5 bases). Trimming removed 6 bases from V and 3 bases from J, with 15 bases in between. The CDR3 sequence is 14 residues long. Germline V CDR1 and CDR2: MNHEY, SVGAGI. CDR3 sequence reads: CASRGPGQVYEQYF. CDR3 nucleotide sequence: TGTGCCAGCAGAGGTCCAGGACAAGTCTACGAGCAGTACTTC.

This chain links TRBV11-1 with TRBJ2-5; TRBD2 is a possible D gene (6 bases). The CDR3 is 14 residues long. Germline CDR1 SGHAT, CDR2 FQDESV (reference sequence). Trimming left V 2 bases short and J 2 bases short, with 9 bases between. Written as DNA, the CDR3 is TGTGCCAGCAGCTTATTCCGGGGGCAAGAGACCCAGTACTTC. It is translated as CASSLFRGQETQYF.

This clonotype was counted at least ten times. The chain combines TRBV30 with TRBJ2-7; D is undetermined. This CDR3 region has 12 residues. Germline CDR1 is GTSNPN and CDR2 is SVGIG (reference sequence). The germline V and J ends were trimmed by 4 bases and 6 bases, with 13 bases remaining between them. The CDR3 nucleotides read TGTGCCTGGAACGGACCCTCTAGCGAGCAGTACTTC. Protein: CAWNGPSSEQYF.

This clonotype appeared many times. The CDR3, as DNA: TGTGCCAGCCAGACAGGCGCGACTGAAGCTTTCTTT. It specifies CASQTGATEAFF. This chain links TRBV6-1 with TRBJ1-1; D may be TRBD1 (6 bases). The V end lost 8 bases, the J end lost 5 bases, and 12 bases lay between the germline ends. Per germline, CDR1 MNHNS and CDR2 SASEGT. CDR3 length: 12 residues.

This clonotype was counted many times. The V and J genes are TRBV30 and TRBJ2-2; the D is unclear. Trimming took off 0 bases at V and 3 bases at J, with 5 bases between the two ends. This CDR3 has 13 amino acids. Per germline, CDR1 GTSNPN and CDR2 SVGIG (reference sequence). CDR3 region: CAWSVQYTGELFF. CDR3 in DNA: TGTGCCTGGAGTGTGCAGTACACCGGGGAGCTGTTTTTT.